This TCR beta chain is drawn from a study of long-term antiretroviral therapy in people with HIV. This CDR3 is 13 amino acids long. Looked up from germline, CDR1 is LGHNA and CDR2 is YSLEER. V gave up 0 bases and J gave up 10 bases, with 7 bases separating them. The assay used was immunoSEQ (version v3.0), run at survey level. Assay used: immunoSEQ multiplex PCR; TCRdb lists only in-frame clones, some missing. The repertoire holds around 26,000 clones, roughly three quarters seen once, with over 4% in the top ten. The chain is built from TRBV4-3 and TRBJ1-6; D unresolved. Sequencing used unsorted PBMCs, obtained 0.5 years after starting antiretroviral therapy. This receptor was identified in a woman between 35 and 50 years old with HIV. CDR3 bases: TGCGCCAGCAGCCAAGATACATACTCACCCCTCCACTTT. This codes for CASSQDTYSPLHF.